A single sample is the source of the 14 T cell receptor beta chains below, sequenced in a study of CD8 T cells in Susac syndrome (dated by TCRdb to between 2018 and 2020). The library was prepared using the immunoSEQ multiplex PCR assay. RNA was extracted using the RNeasy kit, and roughly 0.5 to 1 microgram was reverse transcribed with random hexamers. TCRdb reworked the public reads: Q25 trimming with fastp, MiXCR clone assembly, productive beta chains retained. Every CDR3 protein is listed once, alongside the most common genes and DNA of its rows. This sample holds approximately 130,000 distinct CDR3 sequences; about 90% were observed only once. Around 0.25% of the sample goes to the ten largest clones. Sequenced material: CD8+ T cells from PBMCs. These receptor sequences come from a human donor with multiple sclerosis.

V gene TRBV12-3 or TRBV12-4 combines with J gene TRBJ2-1, with D maybe TRBD2 (6 bases). V was cut by 4 bases and J by 8 bases, with 6 bases left in between. The CDR3 contains 11 residues. CDR3 amino acids: CASSWGDEQFF. CDR3 DNA sequence: TGTGCCAGCAGTTGGGGGGATGAGCAGTTCTTC.

This chain joins TRBV15 and TRBJ2-1; D ambiguous. The CDR3 sequence is 13 residues long. CDR1 is LNHNV, CDR2 YYDKDF, per germline (reference sequence). Between the trimmed V and J ends, which lost 6 bases and 7 bases, there was a span of 13 bases. The CDR3 DNA reads TGTGCCACCAGGCCAAGGAGTTTTAATGAGCAGTTCTTC. It specifies CATRPRSFNEQFF.

V and J are TRBV27 and TRBJ2-6, with D perhaps matching TRBD1 (5 bases). V lost 10 bases, J lost 3 bases, and 10 bases lay in between. This CDR3 region has 13 residues. Germline V gene lookup returns CDR1 MNHEY and CDR2 SMNVEV (reference sequence). CDR3 sequence reads: CATSRDGANVLTF. Written as DNA, the CDR3 is TGTGCCACTTCCAGGGATGGGGCCAACGTCCTGACTTTC.

V usage is TRBV27 and J usage is TRBJ1-5; 7 bases are a match to TRBD1. The V gene's germline CDR1 is MNHEY and CDR2 SMNVEV (reference sequence). The CDR3 contains 13 residues. Losses at the gene ends were 5 bases for V and 3 bases for J; bases not matched to a gene: 1. The CDR3 region is CASSGTDNQPQHF. The CDR3 nucleotides are TGTGCCAGCAGTGGGACAGACAATCAGCCCCAGCATTTT.

The chain is built from TRBV7-7 and TRBJ2-7; possibly TRBD1 or TRBD2 for D (5 bases each). V lost 5 bases and J 3 bases, leaving 11 bases between the germline ends. The germline V gene encodes CDR1 SSHAT and CDR2 FNYEAQ (reference sequence). The CDR3 has 13 amino acids. The CDR3 DNA reads TGTGCCAGCAGCCCGGGACGGGACTACGAGCAGTACTTC. Protein sequence: CASSPGRDYEQYF.

V and J are TRBV27 and TRBJ2-7, with 7 bases matching TRBD1. V shed 4 bases, J shed 2 bases, and the junction held 8 bases outside the gene matches. There are 15 residues in the CDR3. The germline gives CDR1 MNHEY, CDR2 SMNVEV (reference sequence). The CDR3 sequence: CASSSLLGQTYEQYF. As DNA, the CDR3 is TGTGCCAGCAGTTCGTTACTGGGACAGACCTACGAGCAGTACTTC.

This clonotype is a singleton in its sample. This sequence joins TRBV28 and TRBJ2-7; D gene unclear. Germline CDR1 MDHEN, CDR2 SYDVKM. The CDR3 has 13 amino acids. Trimming removed 4 bases at V and 5 bases at J, with 12 bases between. The CDR3 loop reads CASSWSSQDEQYF. DNA of the CDR3: TGTGCCAGCAGTTGGTCTAGTCAGGACGAGCAGTACTTC.

The chain links TRBV7-9 to TRBJ1-1, with D perhaps TRBD1 (6 bases). V was trimmed by 7 bases and J by 1 base, leaving 16 bases between them. CDR1 SEHNR and CDR2 FQNEAQ come from the germline V gene (reference sequence). This CDR3 region has 15 residues. The CDR3 DNA is TGTGCCAGCAAAGGGGGACTCACAAAGAACACTGAAGCTTTCTTT. It encodes CASKGGLTKNTEAFF.

The rearrangement joins TRBV3-1 to TRBJ2-5; D is perhaps TRBD2 (5 bases). The CDR3 sequence is 14 residues long. From germline, CDR1 is LGHDT and CDR2 YNNKEL (reference sequence). The V end lost 1 base, the J end lost 4 bases, and 10 bases lay between the germline ends. The CDR3 sequence: CASSQVGESETQYF. The CDR3 DNA reads as TGTGCCAGCAGCCAAGTGGGAGAATCAGAGACCCAGTACTTC.

The chain uses TRBV28 and TRBJ2-7, with D perhaps matching TRBD1 (6 bases). Germline assignment: CDR1 MDHEN and CDR2 SYDVKM. Trimming shortened V by 2 bases and J by 1 base, and 12 bases separated the two germline ends. The CDR3 contains 15 residues. In nucleotides, the CDR3 is TGTGCCAGCAGTTTAAGGGGGAAGAGGTCCTACGAGCAGTACTTC. Protein: CASSLRGKRSYEQYF.

The chain links TRBV6-2 or TRBV6-3 to TRBJ2-1; 11 bases line up with TRBD2. The trim removed 5 bases at V and 14 bases at J, leaving 8 bases unmatched. The length of the CDR3 is 13 residues. Per the germline V gene, CDR1 is MNHEY and CDR2 is SVGEGT. The CDR3 DNA follows: TGTGCCAGCAGTAAGCCGGGACTAGCGGTCGAGTTCTTC. This gives the protein CASSKPGLAVEFF.

The genes are TRBV12-5 and TRBJ2-5; TRBD1 matches at 7 bases. The CDR3 consists of 17 residues. CDR1 and CDR2 (germline): LGHNT, FRNRAP. With V trimmed by 1 base and J by 2 bases, 10 bases remained unmatched. In DNA, the CDR3 is TGTGCTAGTGGTTTGGGAAACCTCAACAGGGGACAAGAGACCCAGTACTTC. Translating it yields CASGLGNLNRGQETQYF.

The V and J genes are TRBV28 and TRBJ1-5, with TRBD1 identical over 8 bases. The CDR3 runs to 13 residues. The V and J ends lost 8 bases and 5 bases, in that order; junction bases with no gene match: 5. Germline lookup yields CDR1 MDHEN and CDR2 SYDVKM. The CDR3 loop reads CASADRGYQPQHF. For the CDR3, the DNA is TGTGCCAGCGCCGACAGGGGCTATCAGCCCCAGCATTTT.

Notes on this clonotype: No conserved phenylalanine or tryptophan ends this CDR3, so it is likely a read error. The chain couples TRBV13 to TRBJ2-1; D may be TRBD2 (7 bases). Germline CDR1 reads PRHDT; CDR2 reads FYEKMQ (reference sequence). V lost 2 bases to trimming and J lost 8 bases, with 16 bases between them. The CDR3 has 15 amino acids. The CDR3 region is CASSLRGRGSDEQFL. DNA of the CDR3: TGTGCCAGCAGCTTAAGAGGGAGGGGGTCAGATGAGCAGTTCCTC.